This T cell receptor (beta chain) was retrieved from a study of circulating and synovial CD4+ cells in juvenile arthritis. The V gene's germline CDR1 is SGHNT and CDR2 YENEEA. This CDR3 has 16 residues. With 5 bases clipped from V and 2 bases from J, the junction kept 6 bases outside the gene matches. The method was immunoSEQ multiplex PCR; TCRdb's version includes in-frame clones alone and lacks a portion of them. The data contain some 33,000 clones, just under 95% of them singletons. Overall study results and limits: Deeper sequencing increased measured overlap with synovial clonotypes. Circulating pathogenic-like lymphocytes shared a substantially higher fraction of CDR3 sequences with synovium than bulk blood. Diversity here was lower than in bulk blood CD4 cells. The pathogenic-like versus bulk T cell difference escaped Vbeta family analysis.

On this clone itself: Its target is not known.

Sequenced input: CD4+ T cells from blood. The chain links TRBV11-3 to TRBJ2-5, with 12 bases lining up with TRBD1. The source is a human donor with juvenile idiopathic arthritis. CDR3 amino acids: CASSAGTGGLQETQYF. In nucleotides, the CDR3 is TGTGCCAGCAGCGCCGGGACAGGGGGCCTTCAAGAGACCCAGTACTTC.